A selection of T cell receptor beta chains follows, all from one sample in a study of blood T cell repertoires in COVID-19. The table came from immunoSEQ multiplex PCR; TCRdb's copy has only in-frame clones and leaves some out. The sample lists 90,000 to 130,000 clones; over 80% were seen once. The sample taken for sequencing was peripheral blood. These receptors were taken from a woman aged 70-85 years with acute or convalescent COVID-19. CDR3s include the opening cysteine and the closing phenylalanine or tryptophan. Fields, in order: V gene, CDR3 length, clone size, J gene, D gene, CDR3 protein, CDR3 DNA. D genes are given only for firm matches. Clone size is given for some rows only: seen once, a few or many times, or a class if the clone is expanded.

TRBV2	16	.	TRBJ2-5	TRBD1	CASKIGQGQGEETQYF	TGTGCCAGCAAGATCGGCCAGGGACAGGGGGAAGAGACCCAGTACTTC
TRBV28	14	.	TRBJ2-3	TRBD2	CASSTGGPTDTQYF	TGTGCCAGCAGTACGGGAGGGCCTACAGATACGCAGTATTTT
TRBV10-2	14	.	TRBJ1-5	.	CASSVGGSNQPQHF	TGCGCCAGCAGTGTTGGGGGCAGCAATCAGCCCCAGCATTTT
TRBV3-1/TRBV3-2	14	.	TRBJ1-3	.	CASSLPNSGNTIYF	TGTGCCAGCAGCCTCCCCAACTCAGGAAACACCATATATTTT
TRBV19	14	.	TRBJ2-7	TRBD1	CASSIVGTAYEQYF	TGTGCCAGTAGTATAGTGGGGACAGCCTACGAGCAGTACTTC
TRBV19	13	few	TRBJ1-1	.	CAAALSVNTEAFF	TGTGCCGCGGCCCTTTCTGTGAACACTGAAGCTTTCTTT
TRBV18	15	.	TRBJ2-7	.	CASSPPAGATYEQYF	TGTGCCAGCTCACCACCCGCGGGGGCAACCTACGAGCAGTACTTC
TRBV6-5	12	.	TRBJ1-1	.	CASSHGGAGAFF	TGTGCCAGCAGTCATGGGGGCGCGGGAGCTTTCTTT
TRBV29-1	13	.	TRBJ2-5	.	CSGGGGGEETQYF	TGCAGCGGGGGAGGGGGAGGGGAAGAGACCCAGTACTTC
TRBV5-8	16	.	TRBJ2-1	TRBD2	CASSLPGLAGGNEQFF	TGTGCCAGCAGCTTACCGGGACTAGCGGGGGGCAATGAGCAGTTCTTC
TRBV11-3	17	.	TRBJ2-1	TRBD1	CASSFHSGQGGPNEQFF	TGTGCCAGCAGCTTTCATTCGGGACAGGGGGGGCCCAATGAGCAGTTCTTC
TRBV4-1	15	.	TRBJ1-5	.	CASSQVGRIEEPQHF	TGCGCCAGCAGCCAAGTTGGCAGAATAGAGGAGCCCCAGCATTTT
TRBV5-6	15	.	TRBJ2-2	TRBD1	CASSLDRDGAGELFF	TGTGCCAGCAGCCTCGACAGGGACGGGGCCGGGGAGCTGTTTTTT
TRBV19	13	.	TRBJ2-1	.	CASSLQGDNEQFF	TGTGCCAGTAGTCTACAGGGAGACAATGAGCAGTTCTTC
TRBV19	15	.	TRBJ1-1	.	CASSPRGGARTEAFF	TGTGCCAGTAGTCCCCGGGGGGGGGCGAGAACTGAAGCTTTCTTT
TRBV5-5	15	.	TRBJ1-6	TRBD1	CASSAPGTGTAPLHF	TGTGCCAGCAGCGCTCCCGGGACAGGGACAGCACCCCTCCACTTT